This record covers a single T cell receptor beta chain. Its antigen is undetermined. PCR employed 60 Vbeta and 13 Jbeta primers. Data came from immunoSEQ multiplex PCR; TCRdb stores just in-frame clones and leaves some out. The sample lists fewer than 200,000 clones; roughly 80% were seen once. The data were taken from a study of cytomegalovirus exposure and HLA in healthy donors. V was clipped by 6 bases and J by 7 bases; unmatched bases: 8. The CDR3 consists of 14 residues. CDR1 and CDR2 from the germline V gene are SGHTA and FQGNSA. Findings and limits, study-wide: Most likely, a cluster of highly shared sequence variants arose as a sequencing artifact. The productive fraction for most TCR beta V segments was about 87% or about 30% in an earlier analysis.

The sequence was collected from a woman in her late teens or twenties in good health and CMV-seronegative. Sample: PBMCs. The rearrangement joins TRBV7-2 to TRBJ1-5; TRBD1 agrees at 8 bases. The CDR3 nucleotides read TGTGCCAGCAGTCTAGACAGGGGCAGCCAGCCCCAGCATTTT. Encoded protein: CASSLDRGSQPQHF. The entire variable domain, with the rest obtained from reference TRBV7-2 and TRBJ1-5, is as follows: GAGVSQSPSNKVTEKGKDVELRCDPISGHTALYWYRQSLGQGLEFLIYFQGNSAPDKSGLPSDRFSAERTGGSVSTLTIQRTQQEDSAVYLCASSLDRGSQPQHFGDGTRLSIL.